This passage covers 30 T cell receptor beta chains from one sample sequenced in a study of PD-1 blockade in classical Hodgkin lymphoma (dated by TCRdb to about 2020). What this sample's time point label stands for: cycle 4 day 1 (C4D1), after more than five weeks of nivolumab. Every trial patient had relapsed after autologous stem cell transplantation, and cohorts A, B and C differed in prior brentuximab vedotin exposure. Library preparation was by the immunoSEQ multiplex PCR assay. TCRdb stores this immuneACCESS table with in-frame sequences only. Part of the clones is absent; in the studies checked, under half of the shortfall reflects unresolved V genes, and no reason is known for the rest. The sample table lists roughly 16,000 clones, about four fifths of them with a count of one. Approximately 15% of the sample is in the top ten clones. Material: peripheral blood mononuclear cells (PBMCs), obtained before the fourth cycle of nivolumab. The receptors were gathered from a human donor with classical Hodgkin lymphoma.

This clone was seen just once. The chain links TRBV5-1 to TRBJ2-5; D tentatively fits TRBD1 or TRBD2 (6 bases each). Trimming pared 1 base from V and 2 bases from J, leaving 12 bases between. The CDR3 sequence is 15 residues long. Germline V gives CDR1 SGHRS, CDR2 YFSETQ. CDR3 region: CASSLRRGDQETQYF. CDR3 sequence (DNA): TGCGCCAGCAGCTTGCGTAGGGGGGATCAAGAGACCCAGTACTTC.

The chain joins TRBV5-1 to TRBJ1-1; D is possibly TRBD1 (6 bases). Germline V gene sequence: CDR1 SGHRS, CDR2 YFSETQ. This CDR3 contains 14 residues. V dropped 0 bases and J dropped 4 bases, with 10 bases sitting between them. CDR3 sequence: CASSLEAGVTEAFF. The CDR3 DNA reads as TGCGCCAGCAGCTTGGAGGCAGGGGTCACTGAAGCTTTCTTT.

The rearrangement links TRBV18 to TRBJ2-3; D is perhaps TRBD1 (5 bases). The CDR3 runs 14 residues. Germline V gene data show CDR1 as KGHSH and CDR2 as LQKENI. Between the trimmed V and J ends, which lost 1 base and 2 bases, there was a span of 7 bases. This CDR3 is CASSPRGYTDTQYF. The CDR3 DNA is TGTGCCAGCTCACCACGGGGCTACACAGATACGCAGTATTTT.

The V gene is TRBV6-6, the J gene TRBJ2-1; TRBD1 aligns across 7 bases. Germline loops: CDR1 MNHNY, CDR2 SVGAGI (reference sequence). V was clipped by 6 bases and J by 3 bases; unmatched bases: 5. The CDR3 has 14 amino acids. CDR3 amino acids: CASSSGTVYNEQFF. The CDR3 nucleotides are TGTGCCAGCAGCTCCGGGACAGTCTACAATGAGCAGTTCTTC.

The chain recombines TRBV5-1 with TRBJ1-2; D gene ambiguous. V lost 1 base and J 0 bases, leaving 7 bases between the germline ends. The CDR3 loop spans 14 amino acids. Germline CDR1 is SGHRS and CDR2 is YFSETQ. This CDR3 reads CASSLSITNYGYTF. The DNA of the CDR3 is TGCGCCAGCAGCTTGTCCATAACTAACTATGGCTACACCTTC.

V is TRBV2 and J is TRBJ2-1; 12 bases match TRBD1. The J segment lost 8 bases and the V segment lost 10 bases, leaving 12 bases of the junction unmatched. The CDR3 has 15 residues. CDR1 and CDR2 (germline): SNHLY, FYNNEI. The CDR3 nucleotides read TGTGCCACGGAACCGGGACAGGGGGCTTTGGATGAGCAGTTCTTC. This sequence encodes CATEPGQGALDEQFF.

The chain joins TRBV12-5 to TRBJ1-2, with 7 bases aligning to TRBD1. CDR3 length: 18 residues. The junction had 18 bases not matched to a gene; V was cut back by 2 bases and J by 6 bases. Germline CDR1 LGHNT, CDR2 FRNRAP. CDR3: CASGLPSRQGRAGNGYTF. CDR3 sequence (DNA): TGTGCTAGTGGTTTGCCGTCGAGACAGGGACGAGCCGGCAATGGCTACACCTTC.

The V gene is TRBV5-1, the J gene TRBJ2-3; 11 bases are shared with TRBD2. In germline, CDR1 is SGHRS, CDR2 YFSETQ. The CDR3 contains 16 residues. J lost 4 bases, V lost 0 bases, and 4 bases had no gene match. The CDR3 loop is CASSLALAGGPDTQYF. The CDR3, as DNA: TGCGCCAGCAGCTTGGCCTTAGCGGGGGGGCCAGATACGCAGTATTTT.

The chain is built from TRBV19 and TRBJ1-2; TRBD1 matches at 9 bases. The germline V gene encodes CDR1 LNHDA and CDR2 SQIVND (reference sequence). Losses at the gene ends were 3 bases for V and 8 bases for J; bases not matched to a gene: 10. The CDR3 is made up of 15 amino acids. CDR3 coding DNA: TGTGCCAGTAGTATCAGCACAGGGGGCGGCCGGGGCTACACCTTC. Its protein is CASSISTGGGRGYTF.

The rearrangement uses TRBV2 and TRBJ1-2, with TRBD1 matching 7 bases. Germline CDR1 SNHLY, CDR2 FYNNEI. V lost 5 bases and J lost 1; bases outside the gene matches: 13. The CDR3 loop spans 17 amino acids. CDR3 sequence (DNA): TGTGCCAGCAGTTTCCAAACCGGGACAGCGATTAACTATGGCTACACCTTC. It translates to CASSFQTGTAINYGYTF. Filled out from reference TRBV2 and TRBJ1-2, the complete variable domain reads EPEVTQTPSHQVTQMGQEVILRCVPISNHLYFYWYRQILGQKVEFLVSFYNNEISEKSEIFDDQFSVERPDGSNFTLKIRSTKLEDSAMYFCASSFQTGTAINYGYTFGSGTRLTVV.

V and J are TRBV7-9 and TRBJ1-2, with 9 bases aligning to TRBD1. CDR1 and CDR2 (germline): SEHNR, FQNEAQ (reference sequence). CDR3 length: 13 amino acids. J gave up 7 bases and V 1 base, and 1 base lay outside the gene matches. The CDR3 nucleotides are TGTGCCAGCAGCTTAGAGACAGGGGGTGGCTACACCTTC. Its translation is CASSLETGGGYTF. The full variable domain, its missing parts supplied by reference TRBV7-9 and TRBJ1-2, is DTGVSQNPRHKITKRGQNVTFRCDPISEHNRLYWYRQTLGQGPEFLTYFQNEAQLEKSRLLSDRFSAERPKGSFSTLEIQRTEQGDSAMYLCASSLETGGGYTFGSGTRLTVV.

The chain couples TRBV7-9 to TRBJ1-6, with TRBD1 identical over 8 bases. V lost 1 base to trimming and J lost 4 bases; unmatched junction nucleotides: 3. The CDR3 spans 16 residues. Germline CDR1 is SEHNR and CDR2 is FQNEAQ (reference sequence). CDR3 residues: CASSLVGDRYNSPLHF. The CDR3 region has the DNA TGTGCCAGCAGCTTAGTAGGGGACAGGTATAATTCACCCCTCCACTTT.

The chain recombines TRBV5-1 with TRBJ1-2, with unresolved D. Between the trimmed V and J ends, which lost 3 bases and 2 bases, there was a span of 8 bases. The CDR3 is made up of 13 amino acids. Germline V CDR1 and CDR2: SGHRS, YFSETQ. The CDR3 nucleotides read TGCGCCAGCAGCTCCGACGGGAACTATGGCTACACCTTC. The encoded protein is CASSSDGNYGYTF.

The chain uses TRBV5-5 and TRBJ1-4, with 7 bases aligning to TRBD1. With V trimmed by 6 bases and J by 5 bases, 7 bases remained unmatched. This CDR3 region has 14 residues. The V gene's germline CDR1 is SGHKS and CDR2 YYEKEE (reference sequence). The CDR3 region is CASMAGTENEKLFF. The DNA of the CDR3 is TGTGCCAGCATGGCCGGGACAGAAAATGAAAAACTGTTTTTT.

This clone appeared once. This chain joins TRBV5-1 and TRBJ1-3; D perhaps matches TRBD1 (5 bases). Germline V gene sequence: CDR1 SGHRS, CDR2 YFSETQ. The CDR3 covers 16 residues. Trimming removed 2 bases at V and 3 bases at J, with 15 bases between. This chain's CDR3 is CASSLGPRDGGNTIYF. As DNA, the CDR3 is TGCGCCAGCAGCTTAGGGCCCAGGGATGGTGGAAACACCATATATTTT.

The chain uses TRBV28 and TRBJ1-4; D not certain. Trimming left V 3 bases short and J 8 bases short, with 10 bases between. The CDR3 has 13 amino acids. Germline assignment: CDR1 MDHEN and CDR2 SYDVKM. The CDR3 is CASSFVQQEKLFF. CDR3 DNA sequence: TGTGCCAGCAGTTTCGTACAGCAGGAAAAACTGTTTTTT.

The genes are TRBV7-9 and TRBJ1-1, with D perhaps TRBD1 (6 bases). Trimming cost V 4 bases and J 0 bases, with 15 bases left between them. The CDR3 is 16 residues long. Germline CDR1 and CDR2: SEHNR and FQNEAQ (reference sequence). The chain's CDR3 is CASSSRGGTLNTEAFF. Written as DNA, the CDR3 is TGTGCCAGCAGCTCAAGGGGGGGAACCTTGAACACTGAAGCTTTCTTT.

This clone came up once. The rearrangement joins TRBV27 to TRBJ2-7; D unresolved. The CDR3 loop spans 13 amino acids. V was shortened by 3 bases and J by 2 bases, with 8 bases between the two germline ends. Germline V gene lookup returns CDR1 MNHEY and CDR2 SMNVEV (reference sequence). The CDR3 DNA reads as TGTGCCAGCAGTTTCTCTCGGACCTACGAGCAGTACTTC. It is translated as CASSFSRTYEQYF.

The chain carries TRBV28 and TRBJ2-7; D may be TRBD1 (6 bases). The germline V gene encodes CDR1 MDHEN and CDR2 SYDVKM. CDR3 size: 16 residues. Between the trimmed V and J ends, which lost 8 bases and 0 bases, there was a span of 20 bases. This chain's CDR3 is CASSEGEVRGSYEQYF. The CDR3 nucleotides read TGTGCCAGCTCCGAAGGGGAAGTCAGGGGCTCCTACGAGCAGTACTTC. Complete variable domain (other parts from reference TRBV28 and TRBJ2-7): DVKVTQSSRYLVKRTGEKVFLECVQDMDHENMFWYRQDPGLGLRLIYFSYDVKMKEKGDIPEGYSVSREKKERFSLILESASTNQTSMYLCASSEGEVRGSYEQYFGPGTRLTVT.

The chain combines TRBV5-1 with TRBJ2-2, with 7 bases aligning to TRBD2. V was pared by 2 bases and J by 3 bases, with 7 bases of the junction left unmatched. Per germline, CDR1 SGHRS and CDR2 YFSETQ. The CDR3 has 16 residues. The CDR3 sequence: CASSLGLAEDTGELFF. CDR3 DNA sequence: TGCGCCAGCAGCTTAGGTCTAGCGGAGGACACCGGGGAGCTGTTTTTT.

CDR3 protein: CASSLGLLAGGETQYF. The CDR3 bases are TGTGCCAGCAGCTTAGGCCTTCTAGCGGGGGGGGAGACCCAGTACTTC. The rearrangement links TRBV7-6 to TRBJ2-5; 12 bases fit TRBD2. This CDR3 spans 16 amino acids. Per the germline V gene, CDR1 is SGHVS and CDR2 is FNYEAQ. V gave up 1 base and J gave up 5 bases; unmatched junction bases: 5. The whole variable domain, filled in from reference TRBV7-6 and TRBJ2-5, reads GAGVSQSPRYKVTKRGQDVALRCDPISGHVSLYWYRQALGQGPEFLTYFNYEAQQDKSGLPNDRFSAERPEGSISTLTIQRTEQRDSAMYRCASSLGLLAGGETQYFGPGTRLLVL.

The chain links TRBV4-1 to TRBJ1-2; no clear D gene. Looked up from germline, CDR1 is MGHRA and CDR2 is YSYEKL. The CDR3 sequence is 14 residues long. With 0 bases removed from V and 4 bases from J, the gap between germline ends came to 9 bases. The CDR3 bases are TGCGCCAGCAGCCAAGATGCCGGGAGCTATGGCTACACCTTC. Protein: CASSQDAGSYGYTF.

V and J are TRBV7-9 and TRBJ2-3; D possibly corresponds to TRBD2 (6 bases). The CDR3 loop spans 17 amino acids. Trimming removed 6 bases from V and 4 bases from J, with 23 bases in between. Germline-derived CDR1 and CDR2 are SEHNR and FQNEAQ (reference sequence). The CDR3 region is CASSSQLLRLVPDTQYF. For the CDR3, the DNA is TGTGCCAGCAGTTCCCAATTACTCAGACTAGTCCCAGATACGCAGTATTTT.

This chain links TRBV6-1 with TRBJ2-7; D perhaps matches TRBD2 (7 bases). Trimming cost V 3 bases and J 1 base, with 16 bases left between them. CDR3 size: 16 residues. The germline V gene encodes CDR1 MNHNS and CDR2 SASEGT. Written as DNA, the CDR3 is TGTGCCAGCAGTGACCTCGGGGGGCTTGCGTCCTACGAGCAGTACTTC. Translated: CASSDLGGLASYEQYF.

The CDR3 loop reads CASSLGDGYTF. DNA of the CDR3: TGTGCCAGCAGCTTAGGAGATGGCTACACCTTC. V gene TRBV7-8 combines with J gene TRBJ1-2; no clear D gene. V lost 1 base, J lost 6 bases, and 3 bases lay in between. CDR1 and CDR2 from the germline V gene are SGHVS and FQNEAQ. There are 11 residues in the CDR3.

The chain recombines TRBV5-1 with TRBJ2-5; 10 nucleotides agree with TRBD1. This CDR3 comprises 15 residues. The junction had 1 base not matched to a gene; V was cut back by 0 bases and J by 2 bases. Germline V gene lookup returns CDR1 SGHRS and CDR2 YFSETQ. The CDR3 loop is CASSLGQGAQETQYF. The CDR3 DNA is TGCGCCAGCAGCTTGGGACAGGGGGCTCAAGAGACCCAGTACTTC. The variable domain in full, completed from reference TRBV5-1 and TRBJ2-5, reads KAGVTQTPRYLIKTRGQQVTLSCSPISGHRSVSWYQQTPGQGLQFLFEYFSETQRNKGNFPGRFSGRQFSNSRSEMNVSTLELGDSALYLCASSLGQGAQETQYFGPGTRLLVL.

The chain combines TRBV7-8 with TRBJ1-2; D gene unclear. The germline V gene encodes CDR1 SGHVS and CDR2 FQNEAQ. V was shortened by 5 bases and J by 0 bases, with 4 bases between the two germline ends. The CDR3 contains 12 residues. CDR3 protein: CASSQSNYGYTF. In nucleotides, the CDR3 is TGTGCCAGCAGCCAATCTAACTATGGCTACACCTTC.

V usage is TRBV5-1 and J usage is TRBJ1-4; TRBD1 matches at 9 bases. Germline lookup yields CDR1 SGHRS and CDR2 YFSETQ. J was trimmed by 8 bases and V by 4 bases; bases with no gene match: 3. This CDR3 is 13 amino acids long. The CDR3 loop reads CASSMGTGEKLFF. The CDR3, as DNA: TGCGCCAGCAGCATGGGGACAGGGGAAAAACTGTTTTTT.

The chain combines TRBV7-9 with TRBJ2-7; D may correspond to TRBD1 or TRBD2 (5 bases each). V dropped 5 bases and J dropped 6 bases, with 14 bases sitting between them. Germline V gene sequence: CDR1 SEHNR, CDR2 FQNEAQ (reference sequence). The CDR3 has 13 amino acids. CDR3 nucleotide sequence: TGTGCCAGCAGCCCAAAGGTTGGGGGCGAGCAGTACTTC. Its protein is CASSPKVGGEQYF.

The chain couples TRBV7-9 to TRBJ2-5, with 9 bases lining up with TRBD1. Looked up from germline, CDR1 is SEHNR and CDR2 is FQNEAQ (reference sequence). V shed 5 bases and J 2 bases; nucleotides not matched to a gene: 6. This CDR3 region has 15 residues. Here the CDR3 reads CASSPDRGVQETQYF. The CDR3 region has the DNA TGTGCCAGCAGCCCGGACAGGGGAGTACAAGAGACCCAGTACTTC.